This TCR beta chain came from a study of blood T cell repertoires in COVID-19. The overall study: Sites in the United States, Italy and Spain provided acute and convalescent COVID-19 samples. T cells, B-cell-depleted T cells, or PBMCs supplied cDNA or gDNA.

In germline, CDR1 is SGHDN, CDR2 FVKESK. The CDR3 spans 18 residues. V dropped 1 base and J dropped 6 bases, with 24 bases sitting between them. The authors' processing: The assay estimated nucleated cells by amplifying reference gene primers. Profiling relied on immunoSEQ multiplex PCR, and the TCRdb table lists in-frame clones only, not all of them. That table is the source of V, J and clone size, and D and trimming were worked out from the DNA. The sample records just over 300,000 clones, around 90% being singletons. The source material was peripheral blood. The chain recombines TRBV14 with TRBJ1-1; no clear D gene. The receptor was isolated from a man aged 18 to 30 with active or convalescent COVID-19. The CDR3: CASSQVPVAAASQPEAFF. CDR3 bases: TGTGCCAGCAGCCAAGTTCCGGTGGCAGCTGCTAGTCAACCTGAAGCTTTCTTT.